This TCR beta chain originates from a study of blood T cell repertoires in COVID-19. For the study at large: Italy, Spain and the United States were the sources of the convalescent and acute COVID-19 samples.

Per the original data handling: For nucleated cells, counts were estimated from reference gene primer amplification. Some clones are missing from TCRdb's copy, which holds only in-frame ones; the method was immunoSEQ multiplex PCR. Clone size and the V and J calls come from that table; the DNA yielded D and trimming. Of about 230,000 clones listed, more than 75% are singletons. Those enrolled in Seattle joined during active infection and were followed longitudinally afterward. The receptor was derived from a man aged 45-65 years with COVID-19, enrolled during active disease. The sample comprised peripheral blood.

The CDR3 is CASSTPGLAGGYQETQYF. CDR3 DNA sequence: TGTGCCAGCAGTACGCCGGGACTAGCGGGTGGGTACCAAGAGACCCAGTACTTC. V is TRBV6-2 or TRBV6-3 and J is TRBJ2-5, with TRBD2 matching over 12 bases. The V segment lost 5 bases and the J segment 0 bases; nucleotides outside the gene matches: 10. This CDR3 is 18 amino acids long. Per germline, CDR1 MNHEY and CDR2 SVGEGT.